This T cell receptor beta chain was captured in a study of blood T cells in healthy people across ages. Broader study findings: One million T cells yielded diversity estimates that were considered underestimates.

Germline V lookup: CDR1 DFQATT, CDR2 SNEGSKA (reference sequence). V was clipped by 5 bases and J by 0 bases; unmatched bases: 6. The CDR3 loop spans 15 amino acids. Sample-barcoded 5' priming and a J-beta primer mix drove a second PCR of roughly 7 to 11 cycles. Each CDR3 protein gets one entry after TCRdb re-called the 5' RACE reads with MiXCR. The sample contains about 760,000 distinct CDR3 sequences, about 25% of which appear only once. A note on this clonotype: Its antigen remains unknown.

This same sample was also taken into another study, of T cells of mothers and their children.

This chain links TRBV20-1 with TRBJ2-3, with 9 bases aligning to TRBD2. Sequenced sample: blood. The source of this sequence is a boy between 10 and 17 years old in good health. The CDR3 loop is CSAARLADSTDTQYF. In DNA form, the CDR3 reads TGCAGTGCTGCCCGACTAGCGGATAGCACAGATACGCAGTATTTT.